What follows is one TCR beta chain and its context. Its antigen is unidentified. This sample was included in a study of graft-versus-host responses after intestinal transplantation. Study-wide background: Grafts were multivisceral, liver-intestinal, or isolated intestinal. Each recipient received anti-thymocyte globulin induction, then tacrolimus and steroids for about 3 years. Study conclusions and caveats: The study found high graft-versus-host to host-versus-graft clonal ratios in allografts of patients with graft-donor T cell macrochimerism. Ileal or blood samples showed some GvH clones first, and such clones were also found in recipient marrow.

This table comes from immunoSEQ multiplex PCR, and its TCRdb copy is limited to in-frame clones, with some not included. The data show approximately 88,000 clones, roughly 90% seen once. Germline CDR1 is SGHTA and CDR2 is FQGNSA. This CDR3 is built from 14 residues. V lost 5 bases to trimming and J lost 4 bases, with 14 bases between them. V and J are TRBV7-2 and TRBJ1-2, with D unclear. The sequence was collected from a human donor who received an intestinal transplant. Here the sequenced sample was unstimulated CD4+ T cells sorted from spleen or lymph node cells, taken before intestinal transplant. Here the CDR3 reads CASSLPQTTYGYTF. The DNA of the CDR3 is TGTGCCAGCAGCCTACCCCAAACCACCTATGGCTACACCTTC.